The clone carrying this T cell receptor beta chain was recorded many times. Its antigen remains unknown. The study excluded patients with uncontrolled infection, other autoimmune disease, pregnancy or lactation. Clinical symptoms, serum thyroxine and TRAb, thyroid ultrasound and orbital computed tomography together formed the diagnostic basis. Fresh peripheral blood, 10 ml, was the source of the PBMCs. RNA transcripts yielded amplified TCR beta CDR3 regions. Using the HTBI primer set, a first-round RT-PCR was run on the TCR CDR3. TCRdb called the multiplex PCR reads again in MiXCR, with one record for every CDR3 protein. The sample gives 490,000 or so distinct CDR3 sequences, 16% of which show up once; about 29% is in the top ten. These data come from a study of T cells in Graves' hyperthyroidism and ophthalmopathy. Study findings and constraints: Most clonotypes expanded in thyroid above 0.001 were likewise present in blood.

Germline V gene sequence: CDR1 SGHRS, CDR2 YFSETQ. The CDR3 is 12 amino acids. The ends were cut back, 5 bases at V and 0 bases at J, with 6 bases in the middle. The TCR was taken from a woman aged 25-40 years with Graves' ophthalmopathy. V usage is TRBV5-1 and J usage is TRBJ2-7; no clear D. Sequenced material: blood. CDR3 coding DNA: TGCGCCAGCAGAGGGAACTCCTACGAGCAGTACTTC. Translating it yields CASRGNSYEQYF.